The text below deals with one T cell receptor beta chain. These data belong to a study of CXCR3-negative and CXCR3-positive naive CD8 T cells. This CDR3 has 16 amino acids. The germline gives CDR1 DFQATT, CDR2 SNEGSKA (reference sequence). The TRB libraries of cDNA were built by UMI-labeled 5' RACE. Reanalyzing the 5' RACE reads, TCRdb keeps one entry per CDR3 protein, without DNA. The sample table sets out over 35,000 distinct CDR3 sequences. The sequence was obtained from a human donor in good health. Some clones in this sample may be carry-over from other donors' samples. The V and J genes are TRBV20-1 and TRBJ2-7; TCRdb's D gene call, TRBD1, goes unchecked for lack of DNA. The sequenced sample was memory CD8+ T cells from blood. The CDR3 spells CSARVLKTGDSYEQYF.